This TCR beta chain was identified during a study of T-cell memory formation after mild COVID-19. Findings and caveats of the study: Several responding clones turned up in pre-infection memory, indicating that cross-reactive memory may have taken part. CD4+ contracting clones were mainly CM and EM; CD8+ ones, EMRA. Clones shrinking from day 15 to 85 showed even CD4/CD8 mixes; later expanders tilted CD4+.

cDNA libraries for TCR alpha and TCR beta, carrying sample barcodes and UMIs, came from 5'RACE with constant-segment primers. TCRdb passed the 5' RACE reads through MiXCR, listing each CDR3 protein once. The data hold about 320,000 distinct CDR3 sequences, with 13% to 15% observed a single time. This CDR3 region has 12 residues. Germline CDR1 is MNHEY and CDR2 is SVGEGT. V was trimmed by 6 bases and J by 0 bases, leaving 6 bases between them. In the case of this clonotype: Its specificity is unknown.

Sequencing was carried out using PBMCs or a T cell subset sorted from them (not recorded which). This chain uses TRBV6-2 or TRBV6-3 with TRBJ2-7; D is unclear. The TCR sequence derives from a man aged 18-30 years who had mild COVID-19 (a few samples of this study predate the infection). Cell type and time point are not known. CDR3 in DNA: TGTGCCAGCAGGTCAAGCTCCTACGAGCAGTACTTC. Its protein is CASRSSSYEQYF.